By its share, the clone carrying this TCR beta chain is medium-sized. The data originate from a study of metastatic and nonmetastatic thyroid tumors. The germline V gene has CDR1 SGHRS and CDR2 YFSETQ. The V end was cut by 0 bases, the J end by 0 bases, with 7 bases between. The CDR3 consists of 14 residues. TCRdb re-called the PCR reads via MiXCR. The sample has more than 10,000 clones; approximately 23% are singletons. No treatment had been given to any patient before thyroid surgery. Sample: adjacent normal tissue. This receptor was taken from a female donor with papillary thyroid cancer or a benign thyroid nodule (not recorded which). Some clones in this sample may be carry-over from other donors' samples. This sequence joins TRBV5-1 and TRBJ2-7; D gene uncertain. CDR3 amino acids: CASSLGGSSYEQYF. The CDR3 nucleotides are TGCGCCAGCAGCTTGGGCGGAAGCTCCTACGAGCAGTACTTC.